Presented here are 26 T cell receptor beta chains from one specimen sequenced in a study of beta chain features in type 1 diabetes. As every portion of the isolated RNA was reverse transcribed, the sequencing read expressed TCRB transcripts. Some clones are missing from TCRdb's copy, which holds only in-frame ones; the method was immunoSEQ multiplex PCR. The sample lists about 290,000 clones, 8% occurring once. Sequenced sample: central memory CD4+ T cells from blood. Every receptor here comes from a woman between 18 and 29 years old in good health.

This clone was seen a handful of times. This chain uses TRBV28 with TRBJ2-7; 7 nucleotides align to TRBD1. The germline V gene has CDR1 MDHEN and CDR2 SYDVKM. V shed 5 bases and J 3 bases; nucleotides not matched to a gene: 13. The CDR3 consists of 16 residues. In DNA form, the CDR3 reads TGTGCCAGCAGTAGGGACAGTAGGTTCCGGGACTACGAGCAGTACGTC. Translating gives CASSRDSRFRDYEQYV.

This chain connects TRBV19 to TRBJ1-1; the D is unclear. The CDR3 contains 13 residues. The germline V and J ends were trimmed by 3 bases and 0 bases, with 5 bases remaining between them. Looked up from germline, CDR1 is LNHDA and CDR2 is SQIVND (reference sequence). The CDR3 coding sequence is TGTGCCAGTAGTATTATGTTGAACACTGAAGCTTTCTTT. Its translation is CASSIMLNTEAFF.

The table lists this clone with many counts. The rearrangement uses TRBV18 and TRBJ1-4; D remains unclear. Germline assignment: CDR1 KGHSH and CDR2 LQKENI. The CDR3 contains 14 residues. V lost 3 bases and J lost 6, with 11 bases in between. CDR3 in DNA: TGTGCCAGCTCACCGGGAGTTTTCGATGAAAAACTGTTTTTT. It encodes CASSPGVFDEKLFF.

The chain joins TRBV4-3 to TRBJ2-1; 8 positions agree with TRBD2. CDR1 and CDR2 (germline): LGHNA, YSLEER. This CDR3 is built from 15 residues. J lost 3 bases, V lost 4 bases, and 5 bases had no gene match. The CDR3 is CASSRASGSYNEQFF. As DNA, the CDR3 is TGCGCCAGCAGCCGCGCCAGCGGGAGCTACAATGAGCAGTTCTTC.

This clone was seen only a few times. The chain has TRBV9 and TRBJ2-5; D possibly corresponds to TRBD2 (5 bases). Looked up from germline, CDR1 is SGDLS and CDR2 is YYNGEE. V was pared by 0 bases and J by 4 bases, with 13 bases between. The CDR3 runs 15 residues. CDR3 amino acids: CASSVDAGVGETQYF. As DNA, the CDR3 is TGTGCCAGCAGCGTAGACGCGGGCGTGGGAGAGACCCAGTACTTC.

This chain connects TRBV9 to TRBJ2-1, with 9 bases identical to TRBD1. This CDR3 region has 15 residues. Per germline, CDR1 SGDLS and CDR2 YYNGEE. The V gene end was trimmed by 4 bases and the J gene end by 4 bases; junction bases not matched to a gene: 6. CDR3 nucleotide sequence: TGTGCCAGCAGCCCTCGGACAGGGGCGTACAATGAGCAGTTCTTC. Translating it yields CASSPRTGAYNEQFF.

This chain uses TRBV6-5 with TRBJ2-1; 7 nucleotides match TRBD2. In germline, CDR1 is MNHEY, CDR2 SVGAGI. The junction had 2 bases not matched to a gene; V was cut back by 2 bases and J by 1 base. This CDR3 region has 15 residues. The CDR3 loop is CASSYRSGSYNEQFF. DNA for the CDR3: TGTGCCAGCAGTTACCGTAGCGGGTCCTACAATGAGCAGTTCTTC.

This clone was counted a few times. The rearrangement uses TRBV21-1 and TRBJ2-5; the table gives TRBD1 as D, unverified against the DNA. TRBV21-1 is classified as a pseudogene. This CDR3 is 15 amino acids long. CDR3 sequence (DNA): TGTGCCAGCAGTCAACAAATGCAGGACCAAGAGACCCAGTACTTC. Encoded protein: CASSQQMQDQETQYF.

The chain combines TRBV7-2 with TRBJ2-3, with 9 nucleotides matching TRBD1. Germline V gives CDR1 SGHTA, CDR2 FQGNSA. CDR3 length: 16 amino acids. The J segment lost 0 bases and the V segment lost 3 bases, leaving 4 bases of the junction unmatched. The CDR3 bases are TGTGCCAGCAGCTTCGGACAGGGGTACAGCACAGATACGCAGTATTTT. It codes for CASSFGQGYSTDTQYF.

This clone was detected ten times or more. The rearrangement joins TRBV30 to TRBJ2-6; D uncertain. Trimming shortened V by 0 bases and J by 4 bases, and 4 bases separated the two germline ends. This CDR3 is 13 amino acids long. The V gene's germline CDR1 is GTSNPN and CDR2 SVGIG (reference sequence). The CDR3 DNA sequence: TGTGCCTGGAGTGTACGGGGGGCCAACGTCCTGACTTTC. Protein: CAWSVRGANVLTF.

This clone occurred a few times. V and J are TRBV7-9 and TRBJ2-6; D is perhaps TRBD1 (6 bases). Trimming removed 9 bases at V and 6 bases at J, with 18 bases between. This CDR3 region has 15 residues. Germline-derived CDR1 and CDR2 are SEHNR and FQNEAQ (reference sequence). CDR3 nucleotides: TGTGCCAGTGGGGGCAGCCATTGGGAGGCCAACGTCCTGACTTTC. The encoded protein is CASGGSHWEANVLTF.

The chain carries TRBV18 and TRBJ2-3; D call uncertain. Trimming shortened V by 1 base and J by 3 bases, and 11 bases separated the two germline ends. The CDR3 runs 15 residues. Per germline, CDR1 KGHSH and CDR2 LQKENI. As DNA, the CDR3 is TGTGCCAGCTCACCACGTGACGGCCGAACAGATACGCAGTATTTT. The encoded protein is CASSPRDGRTDTQYF.

The J gene is TRBJ2-1, the V gene TRBV7-3; 9 bases fit TRBD2. The CDR3 has 22 residues. V gave up 2 bases and J gave up 5 bases; unmatched junction bases: 25. Germline V gene lookup returns CDR1 SGHTA and CDR2 FQGTGA. The CDR3 DNA follows: TGTGCCAGCAGCTTATATCCCCTGACTAGCGGCATGGACCCAGAATTCGACAATGAGCAGTTCTTC. Translation: CASSLYPLTSGMDPEFDNEQFF. Looking up the rest from reference TRBV7-3 and TRBJ2-1 gives the full variable domain: GAGVSQTPSNKVTEKGKYVELRCDPISGHTALYWYRQSLGQGPEFLIYFQGTGAADDSGLPNDRFFAVRPEGSVSTLKIQRTERGDSAVYLCASSLYPLTSGMDPEFDNEQFFGPGTRLTVL.

This clone came up a few times. Other DNA sequences of this sample code for an identical CDR3. The CDR3 coding sequence is TGTGCCAGCTCACCACGGACAGGAGAAGAGCAGTACGTC. Amino acids: CASSPRTGEEQYV. The chain has TRBV18 and TRBJ2-7, with 7 nucleotides matching TRBD1. The CDR3 has 13 residues. V was pared by 1 base and J by 7 bases, with 4 bases of the junction left unmatched. Germline V gene sequence: CDR1 KGHSH, CDR2 LQKENI.

V is TRBV10-3 and J is TRBJ1-6; D perhaps matches TRBD1 (5 bases). The V and J ends lost 2 bases and 9 bases respectively, with 11 bases between them. The CDR3 is made up of 14 amino acids. Germline CDR1 and CDR2: ENHRY and SYGVKD. CDR3 residues: CAISEEGGASPLHF. CDR3 nucleotide sequence: TGTGCCATCAGTGAGGAAGGTGGGGCTTCACCCCTCCACTTT.

The gene calls are TRBV5-6 and TRBJ2-3; D gene uncertain. CDR1 SGHDT and CDR2 YYEEEE come from the germline V gene. V lost 0 bases, J lost 0 bases, and 8 bases lay in between. CDR3 size: 15 residues. CDR3 loop: CASSLGHRSTDTQYF. The CDR3, as DNA: TGTGCCAGCAGCTTGGGGCACAGAAGCACAGATACGCAGTATTTT.

This clone was picked up a small number of times. V is TRBV20-1 and J is TRBJ2-5; D uncertain. The CDR3 spans 11 residues. Between the trimmed V and J ends, which lost 1 base and 5 bases, there was a span of 5 bases. Germline assignment: CDR1 DFQATT and CDR2 SNEGSKA (reference sequence). The CDR3 DNA reads as TGCAGTGCTAGAGGGAGCGAGACCCAGTACTTC. It specifies CSARGSETQYF.

V is TRBV11-3 and J is TRBJ2-3, with TRBD1 identical over 10 bases. Germline V gene data show CDR1 as SGHNT and CDR2 as YENEEA. CDR3 length equals 14 residues. V lost 5 bases to trimming and J lost 3 bases; unmatched junction nucleotides: 2. Here the CDR3 DNA reads TGTGCCAGCAGCGACAGGGGGCGGACAGATACGCAGTATTTT. It translates to CASSDRGRTDTQYF.

This clone was seen repeatedly, ten times or more. The gene calls are TRBV19 and TRBJ2-5, with no clear D. The V gene's germline CDR1 is LNHDA and CDR2 SQIVND (reference sequence). V gave up 5 bases and J gave up 3 bases, with 13 bases separating them. This CDR3 has 14 residues. The CDR3, as DNA: TGTGCCAGTAGTGCCCTGATCACAAAAGAGACCCAGTACTTC. This codes for CASSALITKETQYF.

This clone has a handful of counts. The same CDR3 arises from other DNA sequences in this sample as well. The chain employs TRBV29-1 and TRBJ2-6, with 7 bases fitting TRBD1. This CDR3 is built from 14 residues. Germline V gene sequence: CDR1 SQVTM, CDR2 ANQGSEA. With 7 bases clipped from V and 2 bases from J, the junction kept 5 bases outside the gene matches. The CDR3 DNA sequence: TGCAGCGCAGGAGACAGGGCTGGGGCCAACGTCCTGACTTTC. Protein product: CSAGDRAGANVLTF.

The V call is TRBV7-9, the J call TRBJ1-1; D is undetermined. In germline, CDR1 is SEHNR, CDR2 FQNEAQ (reference sequence). The CDR3 consists of 14 residues. The V end was cut by 6 bases, the J end by 0 bases, with 11 bases between. In DNA, the CDR3 is TGTGCCAGCAGTCGTAGTGTCATGAACACTGAAGCTTTCTTT. It is translated as CASSRSVMNTEAFF.

This clone was seen many times. This rearrangement joins TRBV9 to TRBJ2-4; no reliable D call. CDR3 length: 13 residues. The germline V and J ends were trimmed by 8 bases and 3 bases, with 12 bases remaining between them. CDR1 is SGDLS, CDR2 YYNGEE, per germline. CDR3 sequence reads: CASPVWDKNIQYF. The CDR3 DNA reads TGTGCCAGTCCCGTGTGGGACAAAAACATTCAGTACTTC.

This clone showed up many times. The V gene is TRBV2, the J gene TRBJ2-3; 8 bases fit TRBD1. V was pared by 4 bases and J by 7 bases, with 4 bases of the junction left unmatched. This CDR3 comprises 13 residues. Germline CDR1 reads SNHLY; CDR2 reads FYNNEI. The CDR3 bases are TGTGCCAGCAGTGCCGGGACAGGCAATACGCAGTATTTT. Its protein is CASSAGTGNTQYF.

Only a few counts were recorded for this clone. The same CDR3 arises from other DNA sequences in this sample as well. CDR3 coding DNA: TGTGCCAGCAGTTCTAGCGGGTACTACAATGAGCAGTTCTTC. Translating gives CASSSSGYYNEQFF. The chain recombines TRBV7-2 with TRBJ2-1; 8 bases map to TRBD2. Germline CDR1 is SGHTA and CDR2 is FQGNSA. The CDR3 runs 14 residues. Trimming cost V 6 bases and J 3 bases; bases outside gene matches: 4. The full variable domain, its missing parts supplied by reference TRBV7-2 and TRBJ2-1, is GAGVSQSPSNKVTEKGKDVELRCDPISGHTALYWYRQSLGQGLEFLIYFQGNSAPDKSGLPSDRFSAERTGGSVSTLTIQRTQQEDSAVYLCASSSSGYYNEQFFGPGTRLTVL.

This clone was counted only a few times. This chain uses TRBV4-3 with TRBJ1-2; 8 positions agree with TRBD1. This CDR3 has 16 amino acids. Trimming took 0 bases from V and 5 from J; bases not matched to a gene: 8. The V gene's germline CDR1 is LGHNA and CDR2 YSLEER. This CDR3 is CASSQEATGVLYGYTF. The CDR3 region has the DNA TGCGCCAGCAGCCAAGAAGCGACAGGGGTATTGTATGGCTACACCTTC.

This clone was detected ten times or more. J is TRBJ1-5 and V is TRBV4-1; a possible D gene is TRBD1 (5 bases). The CDR3 contains 16 residues. V lost 0 bases to trimming and J lost 4 bases, with 13 bases between them. Germline values: CDR1 MGHRA, CDR2 YSYEKL. CDR3 DNA sequence: TGCGCCAGCAGCCAAGATCTGACAGCCCAAAATCAGCCCCAGCATTTT. It translates to CASSQDLTAQNQPQHF.